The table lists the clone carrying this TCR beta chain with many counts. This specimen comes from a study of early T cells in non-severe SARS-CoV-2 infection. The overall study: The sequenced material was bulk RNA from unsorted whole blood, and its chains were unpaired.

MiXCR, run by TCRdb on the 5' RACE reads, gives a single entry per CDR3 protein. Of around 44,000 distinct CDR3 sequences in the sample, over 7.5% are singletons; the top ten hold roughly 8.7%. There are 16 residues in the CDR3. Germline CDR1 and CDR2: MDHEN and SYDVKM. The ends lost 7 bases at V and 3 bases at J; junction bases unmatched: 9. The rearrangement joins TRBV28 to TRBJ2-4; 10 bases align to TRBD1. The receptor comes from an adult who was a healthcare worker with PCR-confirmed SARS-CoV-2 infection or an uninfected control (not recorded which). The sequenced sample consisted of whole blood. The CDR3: CASNLQTGGFKNIQYF. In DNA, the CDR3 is TGTGCCAGCAACCTACAGACAGGGGGCTTCAAAAACATTCAGTACTTC. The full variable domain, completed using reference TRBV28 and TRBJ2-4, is DVKVTQSSRYLVKRTGEKVFLECVQDMDHENMFWYRQDPGLGLRLIYFSYDVKMKEKGDIPEGYSVSREKKERFSLILESASTNQTSMYLCASNLQTGGFKNIQYFGAGTRLSVL.